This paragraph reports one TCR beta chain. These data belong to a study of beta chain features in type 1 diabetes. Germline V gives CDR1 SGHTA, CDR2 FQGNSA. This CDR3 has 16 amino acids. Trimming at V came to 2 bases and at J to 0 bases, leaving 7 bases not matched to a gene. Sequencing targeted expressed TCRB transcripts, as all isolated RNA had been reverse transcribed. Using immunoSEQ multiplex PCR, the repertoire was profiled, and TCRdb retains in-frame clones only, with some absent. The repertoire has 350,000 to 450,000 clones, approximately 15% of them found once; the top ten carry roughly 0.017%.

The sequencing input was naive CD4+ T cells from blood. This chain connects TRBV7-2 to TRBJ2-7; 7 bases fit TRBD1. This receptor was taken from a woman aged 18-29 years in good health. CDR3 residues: CASSLSWDSYSYEQYF. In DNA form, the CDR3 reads TGTGCCAGCAGCTTAAGTTGGGACAGTTACTCCTACGAGCAGTACTTC.